This TCR beta chain was found in a study of Graves' ophthalmopathy and Graves' hyperthyroidism. In the study overall: Peripheral blood collection took place at initial diagnosis, before any treatment.

The sample holds many counts of this clonotype. Investigators amplified TCR beta CDR3 regions from RNA transcripts. Scientists carried out first-round RT-PCR using HTBI primers and then a second-round multiplex PCR. TCRdb used MiXCR to reprocess the multiplex PCR reads, holding one entry per CDR3 protein. The sample lists approximately 700,000 distinct CDR3 sequences; under 50% were seen once. The germline V and J ends were trimmed by 6 bases and 5 bases, with 22 bases remaining between them. CDR3 length: 16 residues. The rearrangement joins TRBV12-3 or TRBV12-4 to TRBJ2-5; D tentatively reads TRBD1 or TRBD2 (6 bases each). The source is an adult man with Graves' ophthalmopathy. Sequencing was carried out using peripheral blood. CDR3: CASSGQSGGQWETQYF. Here the CDR3 DNA reads TGTGCCAGCAGCGGACAGTCAGGAGGGCAATGGGAGACCCAGTACTTC.